This T cell receptor (beta chain) was captured by sequencing in a study of cytomegalovirus exposure and HLA in healthy donors. With regard to this clone: What it binds is unknown.

Germline values: CDR1 KGHSH, CDR2 LQKENI. This CDR3 is built from 14 residues. V lost 0 bases, J lost 3 bases, and 9 bases lay in between. In the PCR, 60 Vbeta and 13 Jbeta primers were used. Assay: immunoSEQ multiplex PCR; the TCRdb copy retains only in-frame clones and omits some. The table includes hundreds of thousands of clones, approximately 88% detected once. Points from the study as a whole: Per a prior analysis, the majority of TCR beta V segments were productive roughly 90% or roughly 30% of the time. An analysis that was carried out later associated fewer than 20,000 TCR beta sequences with HLA alleles at 0.05 false discovery rate. A likely sequencing artifact accounted for one observed cluster of highly shared sequence variants.

This clonotype was obtained from a boy between 2 and 15 years old in good health and CMV-seronegative. The sequenced material came from PBMCs. The rearrangement links TRBV18 to TRBJ2-7; D is undetermined. CDR3 nucleotides: TGTGCCAGCTCACCACCGAGCGATATCTACGAGCAGTACTTC. Its protein is CASSPPSDIYEQYF.